Described below is a single T cell receptor beta chain sequence and its context. Germline CDR1 MNHEY, CDR2 SVGAGI. Trimming removed 11 bases at V and 0 bases at J, with 17 bases between. This CDR3 contains 15 residues. This specimen belongs to a study of blood T cell repertoires in COVID-19. Study-level information: Specimens from acute and convalescent COVID-19 originated in the United States, Italy and Spain. Sample material is recorded as cDNA or gDNA derived from T cells, B-cell-depleted T cells, or PBMCs.

How the authors handled the data: It was from reference gene primer amplification that nucleated cell counts were estimated. Some clones are missing from TCRdb's copy, which holds only in-frame ones; the method was immunoSEQ multiplex PCR. V and J calls and clone size are copied from that table; D and trimming were computed from the DNA. There are about 140,000 clones in the sample; around 85% occur only once, and roughly 2.9% lies in the top ten. Source material: peripheral blood. The source of this sequence is a man aged 50 to 60 with acute or convalescent COVID-19. The chain joins TRBV6-5 to TRBJ1-5; weak D call: TRBD1 (5 bases). CDR3 DNA sequence: TGTGCCGCCCGACGGGACTCATATAGCAATCAGCCCCAGCATTTT. Protein sequence: CAARRDSYSNQPQHF.